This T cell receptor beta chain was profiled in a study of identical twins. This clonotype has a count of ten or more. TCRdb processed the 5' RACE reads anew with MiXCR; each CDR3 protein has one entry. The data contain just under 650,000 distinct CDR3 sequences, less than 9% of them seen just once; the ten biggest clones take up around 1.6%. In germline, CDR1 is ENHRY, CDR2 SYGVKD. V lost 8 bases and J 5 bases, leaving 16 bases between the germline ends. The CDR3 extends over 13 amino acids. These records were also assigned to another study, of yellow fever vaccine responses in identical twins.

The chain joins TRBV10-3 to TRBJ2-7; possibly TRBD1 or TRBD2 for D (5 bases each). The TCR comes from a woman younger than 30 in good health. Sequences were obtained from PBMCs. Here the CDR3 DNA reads TGTGCCATCCGTCCGGGCAGGGACCACGAGCAGTACTTC. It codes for CAIRPGRDHEQYF.